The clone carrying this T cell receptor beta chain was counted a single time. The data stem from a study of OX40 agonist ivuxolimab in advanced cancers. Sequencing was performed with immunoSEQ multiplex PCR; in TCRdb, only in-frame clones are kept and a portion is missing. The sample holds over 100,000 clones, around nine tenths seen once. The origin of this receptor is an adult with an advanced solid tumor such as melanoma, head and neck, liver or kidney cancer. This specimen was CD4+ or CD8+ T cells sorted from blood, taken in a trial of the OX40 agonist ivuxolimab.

The CDR3 sequence: CASSRQGTTNEKLFF. The DNA for the CDR3 is TGTGCCAGCAGCCGTCAGGGAACAACTAATGAAAAACTGTTTTTT. This chain uses TRBV7-2 with TRBJ1-4; maybe TRBD1 (5 bases). This CDR3 has 15 amino acids. The germline V gene has CDR1 SGHTA and CDR2 FQGNSA. Trimming took off 5 bases at V and 0 bases at J, with 10 bases between the two ends.